This T cell receptor (beta chain) derives from a study of technical replicates of blood from a handful of donors. TCRdb's copy holds only in-frame clones and misses some; the assay was immunoSEQ multiplex PCR. The sample carries under 75,000 clones, nearly 95% recorded once. V lost 5 bases, J lost 4 bases, and 5 bases stayed unmatched. Germline V lookup: CDR1 SGHTA, CDR2 FQGNSA. The CDR3 runs to 14 residues. The TCR sequence derives from a human donor in good health. Some clones in this sample may be carry-over from other donors' samples. The sequencing sample was made of PBMCs. The rearrangement links TRBV7-2 to TRBJ2-3, with TRBD2 identical over 8 bases. The CDR3 loop reads CASSIGGAADTQYF. CDR3 nucleotide sequence: TGTGCCAGCAGCATCGGGGGGGCCGCAGATACGCAGTATTTT.